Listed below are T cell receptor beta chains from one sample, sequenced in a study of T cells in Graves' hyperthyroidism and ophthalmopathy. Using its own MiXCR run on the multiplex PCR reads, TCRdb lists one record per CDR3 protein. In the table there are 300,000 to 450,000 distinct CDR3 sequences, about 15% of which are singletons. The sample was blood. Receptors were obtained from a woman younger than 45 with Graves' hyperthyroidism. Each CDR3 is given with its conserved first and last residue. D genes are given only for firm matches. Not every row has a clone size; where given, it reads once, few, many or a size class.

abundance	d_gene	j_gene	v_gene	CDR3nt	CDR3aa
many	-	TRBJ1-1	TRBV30	TGTGCCTGGAGTTTATGGGACACTGAAGCTTTCTTT	CAWSLWDTEAFF
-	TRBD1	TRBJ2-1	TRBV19	TGTGCCAGCCGGGACAGGGGCGGAGGTGAGCAGTTCTTC	CASRDRGGGEQFF
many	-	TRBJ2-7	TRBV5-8	TGTGCCAGCTCACTGGATAACTACGAGCAGTACTTC	CASSLDNYEQYF
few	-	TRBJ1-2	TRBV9	TGTGCCAGCAGCGGTGGAGCCTTGGCGTACTATGGCTACACCTTC	CASSGGALAYYGYTF
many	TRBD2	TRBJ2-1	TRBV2	TGTGCCAGCACCATAGGCGGGAGCTCCTACAATGAGCAGTTCTTC	CASTIGGSSYNEQFF
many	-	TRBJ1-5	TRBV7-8	TGTGCCAGCAGCTTAGAGTCGACGGGCAACCGCAATCAGCCCCAGCATTTT	CASSLESTGNRNQPQHF
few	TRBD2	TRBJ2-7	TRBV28	TGTGCCAGCAGTGTCGCGGGGGGGGCCTACGAGCAGTACTTC	CASSVAGGAYEQYF
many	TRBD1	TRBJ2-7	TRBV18	TGTGCCAGCTCACCAAGGTCAGGGGGCTGGGAGCAGTACTTC	CASSPRSGGWEQYF
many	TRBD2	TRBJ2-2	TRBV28	TGTGCCAGCAGTTTCCAGGGAGGGGTGGCCGGGGAGCTGTTTTTT	CASSFQGGVAGELFF
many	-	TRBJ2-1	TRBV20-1	TGCAGTGCTAGTCCTAGCTCCTACAATGAGCAGTTCTTC	CSASPSSYNEQFF
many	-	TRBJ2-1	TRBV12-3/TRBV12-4	TGTGCCAGCAGTTTAGTAGGATACAATGAGCAGTTCTTC	CASSLVGYNEQFF
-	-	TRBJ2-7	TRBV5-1	TGCGCCAGCAGCTTTTATGACGACGGCGAGCAGTACTTC	CASSFYDDGEQYF
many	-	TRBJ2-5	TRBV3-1	TGTGCCAGCAGCCCGCACACTCTGAGGCAGGAGACCCAGTACTTC	CASSPHTLRQETQYF
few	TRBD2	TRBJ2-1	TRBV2	TGTGCCAGCAGCGTAGCGGGAGGGCCGGGCGCTGAGCAGTTCTTC	CASSVAGGPGAEQFF
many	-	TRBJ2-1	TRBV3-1	TGTGCCAGCAGCCAAGATTCGTATGAGCAGTTCTTC	CASSQDSYEQFF
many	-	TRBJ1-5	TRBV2	TGTGCCAGCACCCTTAGGGTGGATCAGCCCCAGCATTTT	CASTLRVDQPQHF
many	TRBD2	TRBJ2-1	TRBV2	TGTGCCAGCAGTCGACTAGCGGGAGTCAGTGAGCAGTTCTTC	CASSRLAGVSEQFF
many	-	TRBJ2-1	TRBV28	TGTGCCAGCAGTCGGTCCTCCGGGGCCACGAGCACGTTCTTC	CASSRSSGATSTFF
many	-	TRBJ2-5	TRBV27	TGTGCCACCCGGGGGGCCAATACCCTTGAGACCCAGTACTTC	CATRGANTLETQYF
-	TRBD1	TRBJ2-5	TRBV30	TGTGCGGAGGGACAGGGGCGTGTAGAGACCCAGTACTTC	CAEGQGRVETQYF
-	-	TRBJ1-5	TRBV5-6	TGTGCCAGCAGCTTCGACGGCGCTCAGGACCAGCCCCAGCATTTT	CASSFDGAQDQPQHF
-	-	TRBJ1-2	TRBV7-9	TGTGCCACCGACAGTCCGACGGGCTATGGCTACACCTTC	CATDSPTGYGYTF
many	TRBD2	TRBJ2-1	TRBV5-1	TGCGCCAGCAGCTTGGAGGTCCGCATTGGCGGGAGCAATGAGCAGTTCTTC	CASSLEVRIGGSNEQFF
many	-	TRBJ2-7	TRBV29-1	TGCAGCGTTACCCATGGGGCAGGGTCTTACGAGCAGTACTTC	CSVTHGAGSYEQYF
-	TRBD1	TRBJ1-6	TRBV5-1	TGCGCCAGCAGCTTGCTTGATGACAGGGGGCTTTCACCCCTCCACTTT	CASSLLDDRGLSPLHF
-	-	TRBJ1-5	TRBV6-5	TGTGCCAGCAGTTACTCGAAAAATAGCAATCAGCCCCAGCATTTT	CASSYSKNSNQPQHF
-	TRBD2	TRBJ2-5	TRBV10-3	TGTGCCATCAGTGAGTCTTATTGGCTAGCGGGAGGACGAGAGACCCAGTACTTC	CAISESYWLAGGRETQYF
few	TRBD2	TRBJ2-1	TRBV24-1	TGTGCCACCAGTGGTGGGGGGGATTGGTACAATGAGCAGTTCTTC	CATSGGGDWYNEQFF
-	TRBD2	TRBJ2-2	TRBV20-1	TGCAGTGCTAGAGATGCCGGGACTAGAAGTACCGGGGAGCTGTTTTTT	CSARDAGTRSTGELFF
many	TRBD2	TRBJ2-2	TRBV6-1	TGTGCCAGCAGGATTCCCGGGGAGGGAAGGGTCACCGGGGAGCTGTTTTTT	CASRIPGEGRVTGELFF
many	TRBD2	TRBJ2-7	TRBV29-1	TGCAGCGTGCGACTAGCGGGTGTGTCCTACGAGCAGTACTTC	CSVRLAGVSYEQYF
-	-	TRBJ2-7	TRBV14	TGTGCCAGCAGCCAGAGCGTTTCCTACGAGCAGTACTTC	CASSQSVSYEQYF
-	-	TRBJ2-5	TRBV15	TGTGCCACCAGCAGAGGGGCCCACGGCATCGGCGGGGAGACCCAGTACTTC	CATSRGAHGIGGETQYF
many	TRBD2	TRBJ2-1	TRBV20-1	TGCAGTGCGGAGAGCCGGGCTAGCGGGATTAACAATGAGCAGTTCTTC	CSAESRASGINNEQFF
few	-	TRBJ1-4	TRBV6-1	TGTGCCAGCAGTGATCGTAGGGGCACTAATGAAAAACTGTTTTTT	CASSDRRGTNEKLFF
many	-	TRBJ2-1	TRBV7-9	TGTGCCAGCAGCTACAGTGCAGGGGTATTACATGAGCAGTTCTTC	CASSYSAGVLHEQFF
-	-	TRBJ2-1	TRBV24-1	TGTGCCACCAGTGACCCCAAGACCCACAATGAGCAGTTCTTC	CATSDPKTHNEQFF
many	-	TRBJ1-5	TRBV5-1	TGCGCCAGCAGCTTGGGAGGGGCGGGTCAGCCCCAGCATTTT	CASSLGGAGQPQHF
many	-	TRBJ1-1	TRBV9	TGTGCCAGCAGCGTTGGGGGCCGACCTTCTGAAGCTTTCTTT	CASSVGGRPSEAFF
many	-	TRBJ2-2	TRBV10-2	TGCGCCACCCTGCCGACAAGAGGCGAGAGCACCGGGGAGCTGTTTTTT	CATLPTRGESTGELFF
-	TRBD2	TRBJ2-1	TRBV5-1	TGCGCCAGCAGTCCGTCTAGCGGATCCAGGGATGAGCAGTTCTTC	CASSPSSGSRDEQFF
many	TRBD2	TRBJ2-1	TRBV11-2	TGTGCCAGCAGCTCCCTAGCGGGAGGGCCGTACAATGAGCAGTTCTTC	CASSSLAGGPYNEQFF
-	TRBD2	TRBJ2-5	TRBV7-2	TGTGCCAGCAGCCGCGGGACTAGCGGACGACAAGAGACCCAGTACTTC	CASSRGTSGRQETQYF
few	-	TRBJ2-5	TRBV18	TGTGCCAGCTCACCTGTCTCCCTACAAGAGACCCAGTACTTC	CASSPVSLQETQYF
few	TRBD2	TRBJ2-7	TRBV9	TGTGCCAGCAGCGTATCTAGCGGACCTACCTACGAGCAGTACTTC	CASSVSSGPTYEQYF
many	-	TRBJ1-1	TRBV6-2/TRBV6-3	TGTGCCAGCAAGGACGGGAACACTGAAGCTTTCTTT	CASKDGNTEAFF
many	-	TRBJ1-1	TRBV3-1	TGTGCCAGCAGCTCCTACGAGCGGTACACTGAAGCTTTCTTT	CASSSYERYTEAFF
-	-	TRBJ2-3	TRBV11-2	TGTGCCTGCAGTTCGATTAGAGATACGCAGTATTTT	CACSSIRDTQYF
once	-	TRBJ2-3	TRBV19	TGTGCCAGTCGGACTACTCGCACAGATACGCAGTGTTTT	CASRTTRTDTQCF